The 4 T cell receptor beta chains below all came from one sample that was sequenced in a study of blood T cell repertoires in COVID-19 (dated by TCRdb to 2019 to 2021). The library came from the immunoSEQ multiplex PCR assay. Held by TCRdb, this immuneACCESS table contains in-frame sequences only and omits some clones. Under half of the omission traces to an unresolved V gene where checked; the cause of the rest is unknown. This sample lists 90,000 to 110,000 clones; less than 90% were detected once. The ten largest account for around 3.9% of the sample. Source material: peripheral blood. Receptor source: a man aged 45-65 years with acute or convalescent COVID-19.

This sequence joins TRBV19 and TRBJ2-7; TRBD1 matches at 10 bases. The length of the CDR3 is 14 residues. Trimming took 2 bases from V and 6 from J; bases not matched to a gene: 4. The germline V gene encodes CDR1 LNHDA and CDR2 SQIVND (reference sequence). The CDR3 loop reads CASSIQTGGAEQYF. CDR3 nucleotides: TGTGCCAGTAGTATACAGACAGGGGGCGCCGAGCAGTACTTC.

The gene calls are TRBV2 and TRBJ1-4, with a possible D match to TRBD1 (6 bases). The CDR3 contains 15 residues. Germline lookup yields CDR1 SNHLY and CDR2 FYNNEI. Trimming cost V 3 bases and J 5 bases, with 13 bases left between them. The DNA of the CDR3 is TGTGCCAGCAGTGAGCCGACAGGAGGAAATGAAAAACTGTTTTTT. Encoded protein: CASSEPTGGNEKLFF.

The chain is built from TRBV12-5 and TRBJ2-1, with 12 nucleotides matching TRBD2. Germline-derived CDR1 and CDR2 are LGHNT and FRNRAP. V lost 0 bases to trimming and J lost 7 bases; unmatched junction nucleotides: 7. The CDR3 has 17 amino acids. CDR3 region: CASGLVPGLAGYNEQFF. CDR3 DNA: TGTGCTAGTGGTTTGGTACCTGGACTAGCGGGGTATAATGAGCAGTTCTTC.

This chain's CDR3 is CASSLIGTANTEAFF. The CDR3 bases are TGTGCCAGCAGCTTAATAGGGACAGCGAACACTGAAGCTTTCTTT. The chain joins TRBV7-3 to TRBJ1-1, with 7 bases that match TRBD1. V shed 1 base, J shed 1 base, and the junction held 3 bases outside the gene matches. CDR3 length equals 15 residues. The germline gives CDR1 SGHTA, CDR2 FQGTGA.